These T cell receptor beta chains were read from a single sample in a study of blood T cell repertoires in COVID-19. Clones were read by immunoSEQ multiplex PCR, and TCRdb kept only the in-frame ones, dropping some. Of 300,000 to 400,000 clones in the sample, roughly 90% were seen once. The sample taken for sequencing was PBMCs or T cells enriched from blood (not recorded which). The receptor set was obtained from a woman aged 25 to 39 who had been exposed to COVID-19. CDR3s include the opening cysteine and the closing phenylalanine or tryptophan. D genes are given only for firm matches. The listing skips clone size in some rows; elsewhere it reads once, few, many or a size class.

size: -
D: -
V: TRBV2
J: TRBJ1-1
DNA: TGTGCCAGCAGTTATCCCTACGGAAAAGGGGGATGGACTGAAGCTTTCTTT
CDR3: CASSYPYGKGGWTEAFF

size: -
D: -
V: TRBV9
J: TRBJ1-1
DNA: TGTGCCAGCGGGTTGACAGAGATGAACACTGAAGCTTTCTTT
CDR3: CASGLTEMNTEAFF

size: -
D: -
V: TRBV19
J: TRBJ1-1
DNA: TGTGCCAGTACCCTGACTTTGAACACTGAAGCTTTCTTT
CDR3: CASTLTLNTEAFF

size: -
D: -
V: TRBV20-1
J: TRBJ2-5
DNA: TGCAGTGCTAGTTTCGGGGGGCTGGAGACCCAGTACTTC
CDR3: CSASFGGLETQYF

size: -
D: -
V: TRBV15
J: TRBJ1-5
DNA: TGTGCCACCAGCAGGGAGGTCAGGCGAATCAATCAGCCCCAGCATTTT
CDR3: CATSREVRRINQPQHF

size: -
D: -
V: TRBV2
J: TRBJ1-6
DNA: TGTGCCAGCAGTCTCTCCGACGGGGGTTCACCCCTCCACTTT
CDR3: CASSLSDGGSPLHF

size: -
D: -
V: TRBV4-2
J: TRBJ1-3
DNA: TGTGCCAGCAGCCCCCGGGGTGAAAGCTCTGGAAACACCATATATTTT
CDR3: CASSPRGESSGNTIYF

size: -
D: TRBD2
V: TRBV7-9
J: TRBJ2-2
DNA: TGTGCCAGCAGCTCCAGGACTAGCGGGGGGAAGGGCACCGGGGAGCTGTTTTTT
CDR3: CASSSRTSGGKGTGELFF

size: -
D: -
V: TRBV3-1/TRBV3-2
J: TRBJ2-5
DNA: TGTGCCAGCAGCCCTTTCGGGGAGACCCAGTACTTC
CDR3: CASSPFGETQYF

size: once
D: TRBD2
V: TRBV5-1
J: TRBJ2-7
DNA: TGCGCCAGCAGCTTTTCAACTAGCGCCTACGAGCAGTACTTC
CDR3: CASSFSTSAYEQYF

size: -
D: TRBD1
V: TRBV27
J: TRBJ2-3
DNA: TGTGCCAGCAGTCCCCACCCTAATACAGGGGGCTTTACAGATACGCAGTATTTT
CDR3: CASSPHPNTGGFTDTQYF

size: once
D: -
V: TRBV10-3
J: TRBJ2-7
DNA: TGTGCCATCAGTGAACCGGGACAATCCTACGAGCAGTACTTC
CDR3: CAISEPGQSYEQYF

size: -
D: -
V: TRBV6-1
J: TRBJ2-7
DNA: TGTGCCAGCAGTGAAGGGGCAGGGGTCTACGAGCAGTACTTC
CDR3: CASSEGAGVYEQYF

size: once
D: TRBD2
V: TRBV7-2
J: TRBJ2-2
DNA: TGTGCCAGCAGCTTAGTGGTCCGGCTAGCGGGGGACACCGGGGAGCTGTTTTTT
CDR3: CASSLVVRLAGDTGELFF

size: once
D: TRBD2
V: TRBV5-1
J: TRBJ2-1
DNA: TGCGCCAGCAGCTTATTCGGGGGGGCCTCCTACAATGAGCAGTTCTTC
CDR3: CASSLFGGASYNEQFF

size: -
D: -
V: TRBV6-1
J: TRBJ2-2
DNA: TGTGCCAGCAGTGAAGGGGTACAGGGTGAGCTGTTTTTT
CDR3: CASSEGVQGELFF

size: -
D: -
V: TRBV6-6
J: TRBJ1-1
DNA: TGTGCCAGCGGATCCCGGGGGTCGAACACTGAAGCTTTCTTT
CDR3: CASGSRGSNTEAFF